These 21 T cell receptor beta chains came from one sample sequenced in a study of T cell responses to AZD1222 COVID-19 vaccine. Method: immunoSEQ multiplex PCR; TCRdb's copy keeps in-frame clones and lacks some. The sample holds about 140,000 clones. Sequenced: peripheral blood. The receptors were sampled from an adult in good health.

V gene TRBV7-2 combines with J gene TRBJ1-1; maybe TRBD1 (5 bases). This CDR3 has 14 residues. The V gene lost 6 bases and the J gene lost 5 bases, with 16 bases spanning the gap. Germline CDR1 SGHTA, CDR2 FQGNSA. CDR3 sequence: CASSQGPGGTEAFF. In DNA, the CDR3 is TGTGCCAGCAGTCAGGGTCCCGGTGGGACTGAAGCTTTCTTT.

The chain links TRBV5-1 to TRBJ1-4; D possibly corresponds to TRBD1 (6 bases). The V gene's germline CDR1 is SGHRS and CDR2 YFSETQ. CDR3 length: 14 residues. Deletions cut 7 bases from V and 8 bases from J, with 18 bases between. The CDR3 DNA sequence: TGCGCCAGCTCCCCGGACAGTCGAAACGAAAAACTGTTTTTT. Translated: CASSPDSRNEKLFF.

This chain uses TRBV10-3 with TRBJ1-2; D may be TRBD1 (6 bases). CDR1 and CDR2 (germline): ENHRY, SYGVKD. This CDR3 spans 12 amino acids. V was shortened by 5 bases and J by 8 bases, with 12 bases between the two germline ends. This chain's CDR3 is CAISPGAIGYTF. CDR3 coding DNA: TGTGCCATCAGTCCAGGGGCTATCGGCTACACCTTC.

CDR3 nucleotides: TGTGCCAGCAGTTTATTCTCCCGAGGGACACAGTTCTTC. This gives the protein CASSLFSRGTQFF. This chain joins TRBV27 and TRBJ2-1; tentatively, D is TRBD1 (6 bases). CDR1 is MNHEY, CDR2 SMNVEV, per germline (reference sequence). The V end lost 1 base, the J end lost 13 bases, and 14 bases lay between the germline ends. The CDR3 loop spans 13 amino acids.

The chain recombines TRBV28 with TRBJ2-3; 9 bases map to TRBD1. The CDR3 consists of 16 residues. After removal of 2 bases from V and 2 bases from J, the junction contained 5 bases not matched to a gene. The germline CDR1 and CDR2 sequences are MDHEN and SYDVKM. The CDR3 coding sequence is TGTGCCAGCAGTTTACCGACAGGGGGTCCCACAGATACGCAGTATTTT. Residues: CASSLPTGGPTDTQYF.

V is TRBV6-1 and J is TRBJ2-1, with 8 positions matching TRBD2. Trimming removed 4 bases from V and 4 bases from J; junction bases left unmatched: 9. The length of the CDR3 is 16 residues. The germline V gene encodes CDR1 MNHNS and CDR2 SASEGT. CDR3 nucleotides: TGTGCCAGCAGTGCCGGGCGGGGGGCTCCTTACAATGAGCAGTTCTTC. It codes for CASSAGRGAPYNEQFF.

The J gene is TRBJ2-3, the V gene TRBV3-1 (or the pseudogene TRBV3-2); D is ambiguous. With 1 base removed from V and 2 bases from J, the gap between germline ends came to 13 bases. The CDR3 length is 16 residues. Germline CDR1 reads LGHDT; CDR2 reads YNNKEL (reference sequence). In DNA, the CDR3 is TGTGCCAGCAGCCAAGGCCAGCGAACTTCCACAGATACGCAGTATTTT. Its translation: CASSQGQRTSTDTQYF.

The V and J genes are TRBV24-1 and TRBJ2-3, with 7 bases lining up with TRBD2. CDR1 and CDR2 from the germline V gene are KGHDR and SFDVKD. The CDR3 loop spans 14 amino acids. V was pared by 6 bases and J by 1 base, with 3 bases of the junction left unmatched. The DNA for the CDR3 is TGTGCCACCAGTTCTGCGGGGGGCACAGATACGCAGTATTTT. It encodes CATSSAGGTDTQYF.

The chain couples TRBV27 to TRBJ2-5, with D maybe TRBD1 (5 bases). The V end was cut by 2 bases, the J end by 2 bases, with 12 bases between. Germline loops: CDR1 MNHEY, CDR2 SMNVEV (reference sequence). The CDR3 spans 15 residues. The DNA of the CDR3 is TGTGCCAGCAGTTTAGTAAGGGGCATACAAGAGACCCAGTACTTC. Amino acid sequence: CASSLVRGIQETQYF.

In DNA form, the CDR3 reads TGTGCCAGCCTACCGGGACATGCGAACACTGAAGCTTTCTTT. Translating gives CASLPGHANTEAFF. V and J are TRBV18 and TRBJ1-1; tentatively, D is TRBD1 (6 bases). Germline CDR1 KGHSH, CDR2 LQKENI. The V gene lost 8 bases and the J gene lost 1 base, with 14 bases spanning the gap. This CDR3 is built from 14 residues.

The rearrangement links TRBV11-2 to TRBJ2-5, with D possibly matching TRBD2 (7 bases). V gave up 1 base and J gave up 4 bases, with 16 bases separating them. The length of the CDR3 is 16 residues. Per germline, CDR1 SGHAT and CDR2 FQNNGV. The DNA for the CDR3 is TGTGCCAGCAGCTTAGGAACCCGGGGGGCGGGAGAGACCCAGTACTTC. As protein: CASSLGTRGAGETQYF.

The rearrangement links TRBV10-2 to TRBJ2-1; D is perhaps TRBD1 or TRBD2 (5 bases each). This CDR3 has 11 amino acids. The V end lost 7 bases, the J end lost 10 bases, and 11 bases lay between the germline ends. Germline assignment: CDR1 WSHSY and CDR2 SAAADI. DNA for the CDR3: TGCGCCAGCAAGGGACGACCCGAGCAGTTCTTC. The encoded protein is CASKGRPEQFF.

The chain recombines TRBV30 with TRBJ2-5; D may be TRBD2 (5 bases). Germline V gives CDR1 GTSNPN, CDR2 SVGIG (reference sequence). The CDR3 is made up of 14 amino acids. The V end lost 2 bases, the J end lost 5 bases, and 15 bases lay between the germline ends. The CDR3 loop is CAWSPGVGWETQYF. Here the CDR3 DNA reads TGTGCCTGGAGTCCCGGGGTAGGGTGGGAGACCCAGTACTTC.

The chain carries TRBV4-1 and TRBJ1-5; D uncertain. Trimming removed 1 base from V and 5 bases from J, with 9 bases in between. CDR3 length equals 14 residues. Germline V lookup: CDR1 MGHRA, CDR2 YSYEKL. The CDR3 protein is CASSQGHPDQPQHF. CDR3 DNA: TGCGCCAGCAGCCAAGGGCATCCCGATCAGCCCCAGCATTTT.

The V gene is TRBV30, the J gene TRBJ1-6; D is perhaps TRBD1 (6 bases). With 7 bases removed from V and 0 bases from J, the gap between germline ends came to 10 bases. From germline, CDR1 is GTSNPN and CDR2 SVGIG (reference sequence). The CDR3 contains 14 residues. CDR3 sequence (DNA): TGTGCCTTTACAGGGAGCTCCTATAATTCACCCCTCCACTTT. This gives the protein CAFTGSSYNSPLHF.

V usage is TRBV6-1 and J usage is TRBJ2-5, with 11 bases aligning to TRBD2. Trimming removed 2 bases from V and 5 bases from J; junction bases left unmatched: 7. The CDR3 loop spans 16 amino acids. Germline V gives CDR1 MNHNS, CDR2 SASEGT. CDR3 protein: CASSESSGGPRETQYF. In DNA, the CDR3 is TGTGCCAGCAGTGAATCTAGCGGGGGGCCCAGGGAGACCCAGTACTTC.

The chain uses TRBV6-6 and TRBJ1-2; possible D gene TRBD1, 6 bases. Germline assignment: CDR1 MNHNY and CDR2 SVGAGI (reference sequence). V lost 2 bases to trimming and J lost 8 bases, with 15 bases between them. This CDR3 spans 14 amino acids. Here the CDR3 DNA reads TGTGCCAGCAGTTACGTGGACAGACGCCAGGGCTACACCTTC. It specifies CASSYVDRRQGYTF.

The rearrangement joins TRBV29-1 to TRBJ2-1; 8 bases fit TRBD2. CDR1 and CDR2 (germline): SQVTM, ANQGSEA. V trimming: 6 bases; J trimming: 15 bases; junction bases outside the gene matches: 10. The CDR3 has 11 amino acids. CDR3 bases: TGCAGCGTAGCGGGGACTAGAGACCTGTTCTTC. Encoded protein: CSVAGTRDLFF.

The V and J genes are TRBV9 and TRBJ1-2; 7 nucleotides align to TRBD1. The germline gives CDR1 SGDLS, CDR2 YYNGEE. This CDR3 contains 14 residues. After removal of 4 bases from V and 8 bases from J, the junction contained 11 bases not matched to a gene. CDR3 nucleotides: TGTGCCAGCAGCCCGCAGACAGGGAATAACGGCTACACCTTC. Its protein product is CASSPQTGNNGYTF.

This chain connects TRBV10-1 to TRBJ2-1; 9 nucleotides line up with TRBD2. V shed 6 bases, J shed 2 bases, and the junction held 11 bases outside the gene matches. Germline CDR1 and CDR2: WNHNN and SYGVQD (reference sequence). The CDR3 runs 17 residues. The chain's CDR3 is CASSQRRLAAPYNEQFF. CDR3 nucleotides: TGCGCCAGCAGCCAGCGGCGACTAGCGGCCCCCTACAATGAGCAGTTCTTC.

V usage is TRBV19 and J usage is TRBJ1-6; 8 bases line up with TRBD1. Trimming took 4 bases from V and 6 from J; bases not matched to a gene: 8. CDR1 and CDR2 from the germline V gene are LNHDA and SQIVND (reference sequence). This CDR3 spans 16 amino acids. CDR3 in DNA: TGTGCCAGTAGTAACCTGCGACAGGGGACTAATTCACCCCTCCACTTT. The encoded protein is CASSNLRQGTNSPLHF.